Below, 14 T cell receptor beta chains from the same sample are listed, as sequenced in a study of shared clonotypes between healthy human individuals. Clones were sequenced by immunoSEQ multiplex PCR, and TCRdb holds only the in-frame ones, with some missing. The profile covers roughly 1,100,000 clones, with approximately 76% appearing a single time and 1.4% taken by the ten largest. Sequenced material: memory CD4+ T cells sorted from blood. Subset specified: CD45RA-negative fraction. The receptors originated from a young man in good health.

This chain links TRBV6-5 with TRBJ1-5; the match to TRBD1 covers 8 bases. V trimming: 6 bases; J trimming: 1 base; junction bases outside the gene matches: 5. Germline values: CDR1 MNHEY, CDR2 SVGAGI. CDR3 length: 15 residues. CDR3 region: CASSSGQGSNQPQHF. The CDR3 bases are TGTGCCAGCAGCTCCGGACAGGGAAGCAATCAGCCCCAGCATTTT.

This chain joins TRBV18 and TRBJ1-2; a weak D match, TRBD1 (5 bases). Germline V gene sequence: CDR1 KGHSH, CDR2 LQKENI. V gave up 2 bases and J gave up 6 bases, with 13 bases separating them. The CDR3 consists of 14 residues. This CDR3 is CASSPIGQGNGYTF. The CDR3, as DNA: TGTGCCAGCTCACCAATAGGGCAGGGCAATGGCTACACCTTC.

This clone has more than one count but fewer than ten. The chain combines TRBV7-2 with TRBJ1-5, with 9 bases fitting TRBD1. The J segment lost 7 bases and the V segment lost 5 bases, leaving 3 bases of the junction unmatched. The germline CDR1 and CDR2 sequences are SGHTA and FQGNSA. The CDR3 is 13 residues long. CDR3 DNA sequence: TGTGCCAGCAGCACGACAGGGGGGCAGCCCCAGCATTTT. Protein sequence: CASSTTGGQPQHF.

On this clone: Other nucleotide sequences in the sample specify the same CDR3. The chain links TRBV2 to TRBJ2-3; TRBD1 might be the D (5 bases). Between the trimmed V and J ends, which lost 2 bases and 0 bases, there was a span of 9 bases. The CDR3 spans 15 residues. The germline V gene encodes CDR1 SNHLY and CDR2 FYNNEI. DNA for the CDR3: TGTGCCAGCAGTGAACAGGGAACTAGCACAGATACGCAGTATTTT. The encoded protein is CASSEQGTSTDTQYF.

The chain couples TRBV5-1 to TRBJ2-7; no definite D call. Germline V gives CDR1 SGHRS, CDR2 YFSETQ. The CDR3 spans 14 residues. Trimming shortened V by 5 bases and J by 3 bases, and 15 bases separated the two germline ends. This chain's CDR3 is CASRSGPSSYEQYF. The CDR3 coding sequence is TGCGCCAGCAGGTCAGGTCCGTCAAGCTACGAGCAGTACTTC.

The chain carries TRBV9 and TRBJ2-5; 12 bases agree with TRBD2. After removal of 4 bases from V and 6 bases from J, the junction contained 16 bases not matched to a gene. The germline CDR1 and CDR2 sequences are SGDLS and YYNGEE. This CDR3 has 18 residues. CDR3 coding DNA: TGTGCCAGCAGCCCCGGGGCTAGCGGGGGGGCCTTGATGAAGACCCAGTACTTC. This codes for CASSPGASGGALMKTQYF.

The genes are TRBV5-4 and TRBJ2-5; D call uncertain. The J call may be faulty, since TRBJ2-7 better matches the DNA end. Germline CDR1 and CDR2: SGHNT and YYREEE (reference sequence). The CDR3 is 12 residues long. CDR3 residues: CASSLENLEQYF. The DNA for the CDR3 is TGTGCCAGCAGCTTGGAGAACCTCGAGCAGTACTTC.

The chain is built from TRBV2 and TRBJ1-5; D is unclear. Trimming stripped 7 bases from V and 4 bases from J, with 11 bases between. The CDR3 contains 13 residues. Per germline, CDR1 SNHLY and CDR2 FYNNEI. The CDR3 reads CASKRDYNQPQHF. Here the CDR3 DNA reads TGTGCCAGCAAGAGGGATTATAATCAGCCCCAGCATTTT.

The V call is TRBV7-9, the J call TRBJ2-2; D call uncertain. Trimming pared 3 bases from V and 6 bases from J, leaving 14 bases between. The CDR3 is 15 residues long. Germline V lookup: CDR1 SEHNR, CDR2 FQNEAQ (reference sequence). In DNA form, the CDR3 reads TGTGCCAGCAGCTTGGCCCCGGCTATATCCGGGGAGCTGTTTTTT. Encoded protein: CASSLAPAISGELFF.

This clone turned up a few times. The same CDR3 also results from other DNA sequences found in this sample. The rearrangement links TRBV6-6 to TRBJ1-6; 8 bases map to TRBD1. Germline CDR1 is MNHNY and CDR2 is SVGAGI (reference sequence). V was clipped by 6 bases and J by 7 bases; unmatched bases: 5. The CDR3 consists of 14 residues. The CDR3 DNA follows: TGTGCCAGCAGCCGGACAGGGTCCAATTCACCCCTCCACTTT. Amino acids: CASSRTGSNSPLHF.

Only one count was recorded for this clone. The rearrangement links TRBV2 to TRBJ2-1; D remains unclear. Looked up from germline, CDR1 is SNHLY and CDR2 is FYNNEI. V shed 10 bases and J shed 0 bases, with 10 bases lying between them. The CDR3 runs 13 residues. The CDR3 region has the DNA TGTGCCACCTTGGAGAGCTCCTACAATGAGCAGTTCTTC. Its translation is CATLESSYNEQFF.

The chain employs TRBV6-1 and TRBJ2-5; perhaps TRBD2 as D (5 bases). Trimming stripped 2 bases from V and 5 bases from J, with 15 bases between. The CDR3 covers 15 residues. CDR1 and CDR2 from the germline V gene are MNHNS and SASEGT. CDR3 DNA sequence: TGTGCCAGCAGTGAACCCGGGCGGGTCAGGGAGACCCAGTACTTC. This translates into CASSEPGRVRETQYF.

The rearrangement links TRBV18 to TRBJ2-5; D ambiguous. The germline gives CDR1 KGHSH, CDR2 LQKENI. The CDR3 runs 15 residues. Trimming took 6 bases from V and 7 from J, leaving 21 bases between them. This CDR3 is CASSPTPSPLVTQYF. The CDR3 region has the DNA TGTGCCAGCTCTCCGACACCATCACCCCTGGTGACCCAGTACTTC.

V is TRBV7-2 and J is TRBJ2-6, with unresolved D. CDR3 size: 15 residues. Trimming stripped 5 bases from V and 0 bases from J, with 8 bases between. In germline, CDR1 is SGHTA, CDR2 FQGNSA. The CDR3 protein is CASSPDHSGANVLTF. For the CDR3, the DNA is TGTGCCAGCAGCCCAGACCACTCTGGGGCCAACGTCCTGACTTTC.